Given below is one T cell receptor (beta chain) in context. Its antigen is not identified. The sample belongs to a study of Ad26.COV2.S vaccination and SARS-CoV-2 variants. Study background: Into the muscle, Ad26.COV2.S was dosed once or twice, 56 days apart. Overall study findings and caveats: TCR breadth and depth estimates may have understated total T cell responses.

The data were produced by immunoSEQ multiplex PCR, yet TCRdb's version contains in-frame clones alone and is incomplete. In the table there are a few hundred thousand clones, roughly 88% of which are singletons. The ends lost 0 bases at V and 3 bases at J; junction bases unmatched: 3. Germline lookup yields CDR1 MNHEY and CDR2 SMNVEV (reference sequence). The CDR3 contains 15 residues. Sample treatment: roughly 19 received Ad26.COV2.S at low or high dose, single or two shots; about five received placebo; per-sample allocation not given. Sampling happened 63 days after the first vaccine or placebo injection. Ad26.COV2.S expressed prefusion-stabilized spike from the original Wuhan strain.

The starting material was peripheral blood, obtained in a trial of Ad26.COV2.S vaccine versus placebo. The receptor was isolated from a person aged 18-60 years who received the Ad26.COV2.S COVID-19 vaccine or a placebo. This rearrangement joins TRBV27 to TRBJ2-7; 9 bases match TRBD1. This CDR3 is CASSLSGQGYYEQYF. In DNA form, the CDR3 reads TGTGCCAGCAGTTTATCGGGACAGGGATACTACGAGCAGTACTTC.